The entry below gives a single TCR beta chain sequence along with its context. Its antigen remains unknown. This specimen comes from a study of cytomegalovirus exposure and HLA in healthy donors. Study results and limitations: Reports indicated that the classifier achieved high specificity and sensitivity in diagnosing cytomegalovirus status. An analysis that came later showed most CMV-associated TCR beta chains appearing HLA-restricted. The study recorded 160 or so TCR beta chains that were cytomegalovirus-associated.

With 60 Vbeta and 13 Jbeta primers, the PCR was carried out. Libraries were prepared by immunoSEQ multiplex PCR; TCRdb keeps only in-frame clonotypes and omits some of them. This sample has about 100,000 clones; about 79% occur once, and the top ten carry approximately 3.7%. CDR3 length: 14 amino acids. The V segment lost 4 bases and the J segment 9 bases; nucleotides outside the gene matches: 6. CDR1 is KGHSH, CDR2 LQKENI, per germline. Each donor's status was that of a healthy bone marrow donor. The sequencing sample was made of PBMCs. This sequence joins TRBV18 and TRBJ1-6; 7 bases are a match to TRBD1. This TCR derives from a female donor in good health and CMV-seropositive. The CDR3 loop reads CASSQEQGTSPLHF. The CDR3 DNA is TGTGCCAGCTCACAAGAACAGGGGACTTCACCCCTCCACTTT.